A single sample gave rise to the 5 T cell receptor beta chains below, sequenced in a study of OX40 agonist ivuxolimab in advanced cancers. Some clones are missing from TCRdb's copy, which holds only in-frame ones; the method was immunoSEQ multiplex PCR. The repertoire holds more than 100,000 clones, with roughly 95% as singletons. Sequences were derived from CD4+ or CD8+ T cells sorted from blood, sampled in a trial of the OX40 agonist ivuxolimab. The receptors were sampled from an adult with an advanced solid tumor such as melanoma, head and neck, liver or kidney cancer.

This sequence joins TRBV6-6 and TRBJ1-1; D is uncertain. V shed 6 bases and J shed 4 bases, with 9 bases lying between them. This CDR3 has 12 amino acids. Germline V gene data show CDR1 as MNHNY and CDR2 as SVGAGI (reference sequence). The CDR3 spells CASSPTGTEAFF. Here the CDR3 DNA reads TGTGCCAGCAGCCCAACGGGCACTGAAGCTTTCTTT.

This clone was recorded once. V gene TRBV7-2 combines with J gene TRBJ2-5, with D tentatively TRBD1 or TRBD2 (5 bases each). V was clipped by 5 bases and J by 5 bases, with 18 bases between them. Germline lookup yields CDR1 SGHTA and CDR2 FQGNSA. The CDR3 loop spans 15 amino acids. CDR3: CASSPERGVRETQYF. The CDR3, as DNA: TGTGCCAGCAGCCCCGAACGAGGGGTGAGGGAGACCCAGTACTTC.

A single count supports this clone. The chain has TRBV28 and TRBJ2-5; no firm D call. Germline lookup yields CDR1 MDHEN and CDR2 SYDVKM. This CDR3 is built from 13 residues. V shed 5 bases and J shed 5 bases, with 12 bases lying between them. The CDR3 loop reads CASSPGGPETQYF. The CDR3 DNA is TGTGCCAGCAGTCCTGGTGGGCCGGAGACCCAGTACTTC.

This chain joins TRBV29-1 and TRBJ1-3; D is ambiguous. The V and J ends lost 5 bases and 3 bases respectively, with 14 bases between them. CDR3 size: 14 residues. The germline CDR1 and CDR2 sequences are SQVTM and ANQGSEA. This CDR3 reads CSVSGGIIGNTIYF. CDR3 in DNA: TGCAGCGTTTCCGGTGGCATTATTGGAAACACCATATATTTT. Together with reference TRBV29-1 and TRBJ1-3, the CDR3 gives the full variable domain: SAVISQKPSRDICQRGTSLTIQCQVDSQVTMMFWYRQQPGQSLTLIATANQGSEATYESGFVIDKFPISRPNLTFSTLTVSNMSPEDSSIYLCSVSGGIIGNTIYFGEGSWLTVV.

This chain joins TRBV30 and TRBJ1-5, with D perhaps TRBD1 (6 bases). Germline lookup yields CDR1 GTSNPN and CDR2 SVGIG (reference sequence). V was trimmed by 2 bases and J by 2 bases, leaving 16 bases between them. The CDR3 totals 16 residues. The CDR3 is CAWSTGWQGGNQPQHF. In nucleotides, the CDR3 is TGTGCCTGGAGTACAGGGTGGCAAGGCGGCAATCAGCCCCAGCATTTT.